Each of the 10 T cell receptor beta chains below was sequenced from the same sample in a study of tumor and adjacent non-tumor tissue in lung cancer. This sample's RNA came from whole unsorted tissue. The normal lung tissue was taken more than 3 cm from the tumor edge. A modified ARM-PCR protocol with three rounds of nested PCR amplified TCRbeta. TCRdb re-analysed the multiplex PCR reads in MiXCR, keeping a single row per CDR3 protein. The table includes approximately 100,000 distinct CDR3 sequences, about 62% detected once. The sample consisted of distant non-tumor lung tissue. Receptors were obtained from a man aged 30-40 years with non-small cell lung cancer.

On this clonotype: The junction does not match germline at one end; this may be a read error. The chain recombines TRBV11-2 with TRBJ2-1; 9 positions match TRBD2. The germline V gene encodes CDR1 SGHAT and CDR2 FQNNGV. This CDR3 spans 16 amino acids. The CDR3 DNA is TGTGCCAGCAGCTTAGAGGCTAGCGGGGAGTACAACGAGCAGTTCTTC. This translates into CASSLEASGEYNEQFF.

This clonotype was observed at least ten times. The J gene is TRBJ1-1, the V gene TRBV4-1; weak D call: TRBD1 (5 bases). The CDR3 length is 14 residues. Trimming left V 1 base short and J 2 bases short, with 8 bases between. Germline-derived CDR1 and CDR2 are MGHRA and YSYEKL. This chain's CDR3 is CASSQGRANTEAFF. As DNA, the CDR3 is TGCGCCAGCAGCCAAGGCAGGGCTAACACTGAAGCTTTCTTT.

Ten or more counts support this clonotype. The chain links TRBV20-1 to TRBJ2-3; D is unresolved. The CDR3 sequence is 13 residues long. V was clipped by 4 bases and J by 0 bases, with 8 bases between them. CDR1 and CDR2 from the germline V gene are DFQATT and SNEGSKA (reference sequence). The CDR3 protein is CSAKVASTDTQYF. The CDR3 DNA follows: TGCAGTGCTAAGGTAGCTAGCACAGATACGCAGTATTTT.

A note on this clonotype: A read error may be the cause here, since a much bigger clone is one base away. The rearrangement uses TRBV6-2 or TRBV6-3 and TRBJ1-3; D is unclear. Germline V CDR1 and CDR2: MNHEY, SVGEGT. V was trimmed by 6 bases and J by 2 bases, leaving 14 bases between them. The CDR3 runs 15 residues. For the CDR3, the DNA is TGTGCCAGCAGCCCGATCGTAACAGCTGGAAACACCATATATTTT. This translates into CASSPIVTAGNTIYF.

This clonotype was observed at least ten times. CDR3 DNA sequence: TGTGCCACCAAAACCGGGACAGGGTGGACAGATACGCAGTATTTT. This sequence encodes CATKTGTGWTDTQYF. This rearrangement joins TRBV5-4 to TRBJ2-3; TRBD1 agrees at 9 bases. CDR1 and CDR2 (germline): SGHNT, YYREEE (reference sequence). V lost 9 bases to trimming and J lost 3 bases; unmatched junction nucleotides: 11. The CDR3 is 15 residues long. The full variable domain, completed using reference TRBV5-4 and TRBJ2-3, is ETGVTQSPTHLIKTRGQQVTLRCSSQSGHNTVSWYQQALGQGPQFIFQYYREEENGRGNFPPRFSGLQFPNYSSELNVNALELDDSALYLCATKTGTGWTDTQYFGPGTRLTVL.

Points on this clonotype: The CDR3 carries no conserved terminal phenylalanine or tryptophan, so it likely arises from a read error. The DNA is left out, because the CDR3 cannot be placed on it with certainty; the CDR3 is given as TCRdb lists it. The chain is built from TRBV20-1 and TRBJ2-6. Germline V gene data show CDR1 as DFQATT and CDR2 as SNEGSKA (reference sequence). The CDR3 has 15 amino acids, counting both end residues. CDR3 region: CSARDRRSGANVLAL.

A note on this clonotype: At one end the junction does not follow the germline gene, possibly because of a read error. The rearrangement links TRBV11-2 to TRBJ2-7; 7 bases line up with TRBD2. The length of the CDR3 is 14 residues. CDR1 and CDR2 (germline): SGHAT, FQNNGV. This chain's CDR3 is CAGSVLASSYEQYF. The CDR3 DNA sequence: TGTGCCGGCAGCGTACTAGCGAGCTCCTACGAGCAGTACTTC.

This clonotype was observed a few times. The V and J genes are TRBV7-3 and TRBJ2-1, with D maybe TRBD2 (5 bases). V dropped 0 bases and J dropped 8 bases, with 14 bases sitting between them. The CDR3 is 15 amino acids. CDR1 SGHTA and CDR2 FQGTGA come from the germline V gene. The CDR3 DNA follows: TGTGCCAGCAGCTTAACGCCCTTACTAGGAGATGAGCAGTTCTTC. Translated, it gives CASSLTPLLGDEQFF.

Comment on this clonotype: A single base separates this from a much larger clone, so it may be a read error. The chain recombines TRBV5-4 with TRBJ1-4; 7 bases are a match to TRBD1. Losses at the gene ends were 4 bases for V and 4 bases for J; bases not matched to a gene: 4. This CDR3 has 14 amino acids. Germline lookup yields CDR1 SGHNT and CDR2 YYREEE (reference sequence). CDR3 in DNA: TGTGCCAGCAGCCTGGGACAGAGTAATGAAAAACTGTTTTTT. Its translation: CASSLGQSNEKLFF.

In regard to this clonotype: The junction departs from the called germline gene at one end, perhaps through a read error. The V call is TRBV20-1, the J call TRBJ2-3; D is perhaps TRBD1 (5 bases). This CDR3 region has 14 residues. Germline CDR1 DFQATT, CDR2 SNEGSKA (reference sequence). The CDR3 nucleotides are TGCAGTGCTACAGAGACAGTGGACACAGATACGCGGTATTTT. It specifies CSATETVDTDTRYF.